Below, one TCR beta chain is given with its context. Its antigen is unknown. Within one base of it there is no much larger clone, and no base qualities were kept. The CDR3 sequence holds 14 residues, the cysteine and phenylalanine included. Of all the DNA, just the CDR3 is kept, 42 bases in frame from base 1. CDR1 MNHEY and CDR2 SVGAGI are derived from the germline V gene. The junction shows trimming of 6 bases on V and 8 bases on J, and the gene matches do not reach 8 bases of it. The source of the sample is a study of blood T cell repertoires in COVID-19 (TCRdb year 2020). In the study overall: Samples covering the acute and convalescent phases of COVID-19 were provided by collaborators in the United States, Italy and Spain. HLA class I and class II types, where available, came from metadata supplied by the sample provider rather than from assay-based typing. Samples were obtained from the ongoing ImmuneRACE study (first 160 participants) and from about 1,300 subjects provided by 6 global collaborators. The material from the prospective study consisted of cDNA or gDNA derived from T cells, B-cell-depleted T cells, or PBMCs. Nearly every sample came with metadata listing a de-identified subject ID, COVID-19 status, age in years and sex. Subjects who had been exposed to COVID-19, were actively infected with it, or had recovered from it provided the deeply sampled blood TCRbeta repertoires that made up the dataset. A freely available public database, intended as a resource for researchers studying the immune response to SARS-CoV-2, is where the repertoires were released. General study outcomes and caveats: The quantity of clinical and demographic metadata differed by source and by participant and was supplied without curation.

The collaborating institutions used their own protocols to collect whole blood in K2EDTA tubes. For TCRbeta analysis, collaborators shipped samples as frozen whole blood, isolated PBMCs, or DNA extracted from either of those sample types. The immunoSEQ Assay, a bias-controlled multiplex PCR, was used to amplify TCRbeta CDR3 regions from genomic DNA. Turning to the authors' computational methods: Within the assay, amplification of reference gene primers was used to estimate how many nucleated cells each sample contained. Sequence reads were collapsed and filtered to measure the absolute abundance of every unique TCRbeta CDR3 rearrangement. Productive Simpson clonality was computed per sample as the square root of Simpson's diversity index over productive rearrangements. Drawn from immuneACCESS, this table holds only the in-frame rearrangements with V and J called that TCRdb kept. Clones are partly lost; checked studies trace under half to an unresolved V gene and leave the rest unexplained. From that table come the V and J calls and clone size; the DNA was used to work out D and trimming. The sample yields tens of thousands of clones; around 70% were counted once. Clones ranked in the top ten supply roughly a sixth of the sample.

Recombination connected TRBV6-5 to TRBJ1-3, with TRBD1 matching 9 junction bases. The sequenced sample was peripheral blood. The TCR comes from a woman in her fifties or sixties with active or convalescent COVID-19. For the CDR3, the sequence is CASRITGGADTIYF. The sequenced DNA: TGTGCCAGCAGAATTACAGGGGGCGCAGACACCATATATTTT.